The present T cell receptor beta chain was sequenced within a study of radiotherapy plus CTLA-4 blockade in lung cancer. On the study more broadly: In 18% of patients, objective responses were seen; roughly 28% had disease control. Study-wide results and caveats: Alongside interferon-beta, early blood T cell clone dynamics were reportedly the best predictor of response. Blood TCR clones of tumor origin expanded after radiotherapy plus ipilimumab.

Regarding this clone: Antigen unknown.

Profiling relied on immunoSEQ multiplex PCR, and the TCRdb table lists in-frame clones only, not all of them. Of around 45,000 clones listed, 55% to 80% are singletons. Each patient with chemo-refractory metastatic non-small-cell lung cancer was treated with focal radiation plus CTLA-4 blockade using ipilimumab. The input for sequencing was peripheral blood, taken from a patient treated with radiotherapy plus ipilimumab. The source of this sequence is a human donor with non-small cell lung cancer who had a complete response to radiotherapy plus ipilimumab.

CDR3 protein: CASSGQGSTGELFF. The CDR3 nucleotides read TGCGCCAGCAGTGGACAGGGATCCACCGGGGAGCTGTTTTTT. The chain recombines TRBV10-1 with TRBJ2-2; TRBD1 matches at 7 bases. The CDR3 runs to 14 residues. The V gene's germline CDR1 is WNHNN and CDR2 SYGVQD (reference sequence). The V gene end was trimmed by 4 bases and the J gene end by 4 bases; junction bases not matched to a gene: 3.